This T cell receptor beta chain originates from a study of persistence of HIV-infected CD4 T cells. Looking at the study overall: The sample holds CD4+ T cells responsive to CMV or HIV-1 Gag.

Concerning this clone: Its cognate antigen is unknown.

The libraries were made with immunoSEQ version 4 in survey mode. The table came from immunoSEQ multiplex PCR; TCRdb's copy has only in-frame clones and leaves some out. The table includes around 30,000 clones, 80% to 90% detected once. The V end lost 4 bases, the J end lost 5 bases, and 11 bases lay between the germline ends. Germline V CDR1 and CDR2: LGHDT, YNNKEL (reference sequence). This CDR3 has 13 residues. An overlapping HIV-1 Gag peptide pool stimulated these cells at 0.95 to 1 ug/peptide/mL. Memory cells lacking CD40L and CD69 with high CD45RO were sorted. The sequenced sample was CD4+ T cells sorted from PBMCs after 18-hour stimulation, obtained from a patient who received antiretroviral therapy. This TCR came from an adult woman with HIV who was CMV-seropositive. This chain joins TRBV3-1 (or the pseudogene TRBV3-2) and TRBJ1-1; D uncertain. The CDR3 region is CASSPGDRTEAFF. DNA for the CDR3: TGTGCCAGCAGCCCCGGAGATCGGACTGAAGCTTTCTTT.